The 13 T cell receptor beta chains listed next were all sequenced from one sample in a study of blood T cell repertoires in COVID-19. The method was immunoSEQ multiplex PCR; TCRdb's version includes in-frame clones alone and lacks a portion of them. The sample contains roughly 100,000 clones, approximately 78% of which appear only once. The specimen sequenced was peripheral blood. The receptors were gathered from a woman of 80 years or more with acute or convalescent COVID-19.

This clone was observed once. V and J are TRBV2 and TRBJ1-1, with 10 bases that match TRBD1. Trimming cost V 8 bases and J 1 base; bases outside gene matches: 1. The CDR3 extends over 13 amino acids. Germline CDR1 SNHLY, CDR2 FYNNEI. The CDR3: CASGDRGNTEAFF. The CDR3 DNA follows: TGTGCCAGCGGGGACAGGGGGAACACTGAAGCTTTCTTT.

The V call is TRBV25-1, the J call TRBJ2-1; D not resolved. Looked up from germline, CDR1 is MGHDK and CDR2 is SYGVNS. Trimming took 4 bases from V and 4 from J, leaving 11 bases between them. The CDR3 is 14 residues long. CDR3 in amino acids: CASSVSPGYNEQFF. The CDR3 DNA sequence: TGTGCCAGCAGTGTAAGCCCAGGATACAATGAGCAGTTCTTC.

This sequence joins TRBV7-9 and TRBJ2-5; no clear D. The CDR3 totals 15 residues. Germline values: CDR1 SEHNR, CDR2 FQNEAQ (reference sequence). The V gene lost 1 base and the J gene lost 3 bases, with 12 bases spanning the gap. The CDR3 region is CASSLVHRNEETQYF. CDR3 DNA sequence: TGTGCCAGCAGCTTAGTTCACAGAAACGAAGAGACCCAGTACTTC.

The CDR3 bases are TGTGCCAGTAACGGCGGACAGGGGACCGGGGAGCTGTTTTTT. Amino acid sequence: CASNGGQGTGELFF. The chain recombines TRBV19 with TRBJ2-2, with 9 bases aligning to TRBD1. CDR3 length: 14 amino acids. Germline V gene lookup returns CDR1 LNHDA and CDR2 SQIVND (reference sequence). Trimming removed 7 bases from V and 5 bases from J; junction bases left unmatched: 5. The whole variable domain, remainder taken from reference TRBV19 and TRBJ2-2, is DGGITQSPKYLFRKEGQNVTLSCEQNLNHDAMYWYRQDPGQGLRLIYYSQIVNDFQKGDIAEGYSVSREKKESFPLTVTSAQKNPTAFYLCASNGGQGTGELFFGEGSRLTVL.

The chain recombines TRBV6-2 or TRBV6-3 with TRBJ2-7; TRBD1 might be the D (5 bases). V lost 3 bases and J 3 bases, leaving 9 bases between the germline ends. The CDR3 is 13 amino acids. CDR1 and CDR2 (germline): MNHEY, SVGEGT. CDR3 nucleotides: TGTGCCAGCAGTTATCGACAGTTCTACGAGCAGTACGTC. It encodes CASSYRQFYEQYV.

The chain carries TRBV28 and TRBJ2-2; D may be TRBD1 (6 bases). This CDR3 is built from 11 residues. Germline CDR1 MDHEN, CDR2 SYDVKM. V was shortened by 6 bases and J by 12 bases, with 11 bases between the two germline ends. The CDR3 spells CASSTGTKLFF. The CDR3 coding sequence is TGTGCCAGCAGCACCGGGACAAAGCTGTTTTTT.

J is TRBJ2-2 and V is TRBV24-1; D remains ambiguous. Trimming removed 7 bases from V and 5 bases from J, with 7 bases in between. Germline CDR1 and CDR2: KGHDR and SFDVKD. This CDR3 contains 12 residues. The CDR3 is CATSERTGELFF. In nucleotides, the CDR3 is TGTGCCACCAGCGAGAGGACCGGGGAGCTGTTTTTT.

The rearrangement joins TRBV28 to TRBJ2-1; 10 nucleotides agree with TRBD2. This CDR3 has 14 residues. V lost 2 bases to trimming and J lost 6 bases; unmatched junction nucleotides: 1. Per germline, CDR1 MDHEN and CDR2 SYDVKM. CDR3 DNA sequence: TGTGCCAGCAGTTTAAGCGGGAGGGGCAATGAGCAGTTCTTC. It encodes CASSLSGRGNEQFF.

The rearrangement joins TRBV10-2 to TRBJ2-5; a possible D gene is TRBD1 (6 bases). The ends were cut back, 0 bases at V and 4 bases at J, with 12 bases in the middle. Germline lookup yields CDR1 WSHSY and CDR2 SAAADI. This CDR3 is built from 15 residues. The CDR3 protein is CASSESVYRAETQYF. The CDR3 bases are TGCGCCAGCAGTGAGTCGGTCTACAGGGCAGAGACCCAGTACTTC.

This chain joins TRBV15 and TRBJ1-3, with D unclear. From germline, CDR1 is LNHNV and CDR2 YYDKDF (reference sequence). The V gene lost 5 bases and the J gene lost 2 bases, with 10 bases spanning the gap. The CDR3 is 14 residues long. The CDR3, as DNA: TGTGCCACCAGCCCGGGAGGGCCTGGAAACACCATATATTTT. As protein: CATSPGGPGNTIYF.

The rearrangement uses TRBV27 and TRBJ2-7, with D unclear. From germline, CDR1 is MNHEY and CDR2 SMNVEV (reference sequence). CDR3 length: 13 amino acids. V was pared by 3 bases and J by 3 bases, with 9 bases between. The CDR3 protein is CASSFRGDYEQYF. The DNA of the CDR3 is TGTGCCAGCAGTTTCCGAGGAGACTACGAGCAGTACTTC.

This rearrangement joins TRBV18 to TRBJ1-1; 8 bases are a match to TRBD1. V was pared by 4 bases and J by 13 bases, with 5 bases of the junction left unmatched. This CDR3 is 11 amino acids long. Germline values: CDR1 KGHSH, CDR2 LQKENI. CDR3 protein: CASSQGQAGFF. The DNA of the CDR3 is TGTGCCAGCTCACAGGGACAGGCTGGTTTCTTT.

The rearrangement links TRBV6-2 or TRBV6-3 to TRBJ1-1; no clear D. Germline V gene sequence: CDR1 MNHEY, CDR2 SVGEGT. The CDR3 is 16 amino acids. V was cut by 5 bases and J by 6 bases, with 22 bases left in between. The CDR3 DNA is TGTGCCAGCAGTACCCAGGTCCGGGGAGGTGGGCCTGAAGCTTTCTTT. It is translated as CASSTQVRGGGPEAFF.